The clone carrying this T cell receptor beta chain was counted a few times. Its antigen is unknown. The sample holds other DNA sequences that translate to the same CDR3. The data stem from a study of graft-versus-host responses after intestinal transplantation. Germline values: CDR1 MDHEN, CDR2 SYDVKM. The V gene lost 3 bases and the J gene lost 4 bases, with 12 bases spanning the gap. The CDR3 has 14 residues. Data came from immunoSEQ multiplex PCR; TCRdb stores just in-frame clones and leaves some out. The repertoire holds about 51,000 clones, with approximately 88% as singletons. The specimen was unstimulated CD4+ T cells sorted from spleen or lymph node cells, collected before transplant. The TCR sequence derives from a human donor who was the organ donor for an intestinal transplant. V gene TRBV28 combines with J gene TRBJ1-2, with a possible D match to TRBD1 (6 bases). CDR3 amino acids: CASSLEGRGYGYTF. The CDR3, as DNA: TGTGCCAGCAGTTTGGAAGGCAGGGGCTATGGCTACACCTTC.